This T cell receptor (beta chain) was identified during a study of T cell repertoires in cytomegalovirus infection. At least ten counts were recorded for this clonotype. The CDR3 sequence is 17 residues long. The V end lost 4 bases, the J end lost 4 bases, and 22 bases lay between the germline ends. Germline V gives CDR1 LGHNA, CDR2 YNFKEQ. TCRdb recomputed calls from the reads with MiXCR, one row per CDR3 protein. The sample has some 320,000 distinct CDR3 sequences, more than 9% seen once. The sequencing sample was made of PBMCs. This rearrangement joins TRBV4-2 to TRBJ1-2; D perhaps matches TRBD1 (5 bases). The receptor was derived from a human donor in good health (CMV status not recorded). Some clones in this sample may be carry-over from other donors' samples. The CDR3 DNA reads TGTGCCAGCAGCCCCGTGTGGACACCTGATGTACGCTATGGCTACACCTTC. Protein sequence: CASSPVWTPDVRYGYTF.